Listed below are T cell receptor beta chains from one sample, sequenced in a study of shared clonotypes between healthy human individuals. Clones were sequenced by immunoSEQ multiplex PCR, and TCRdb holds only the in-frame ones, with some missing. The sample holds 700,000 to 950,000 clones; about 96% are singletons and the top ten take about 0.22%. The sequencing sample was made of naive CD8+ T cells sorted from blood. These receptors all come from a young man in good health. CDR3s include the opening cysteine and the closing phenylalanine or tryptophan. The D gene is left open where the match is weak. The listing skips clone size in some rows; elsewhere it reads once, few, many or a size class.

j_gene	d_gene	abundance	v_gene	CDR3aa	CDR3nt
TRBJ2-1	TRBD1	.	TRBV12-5	CASGKDRGLRNEQFF	TGTGCTAGTGGCAAGGACAGGGGGCTTCGGAATGAGCAGTTCTTC
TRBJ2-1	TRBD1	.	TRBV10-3	CAILKQGSSPYEQFF	TGTGCCATACTGAAACAGGGGTCGTCGCCCTATGAGCAGTTCTTC
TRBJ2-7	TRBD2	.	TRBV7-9	CASSPGREGHFLYEQYF	TGTGCCAGCAGCCCGGGCAGGGAGGGCCACTTCTTATACGAGCAGTACTTC
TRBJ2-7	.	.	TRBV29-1	CSVATQGNEQYF	TGCAGCGTTGCAACCCAGGGGAACGAGCAGTACTTC
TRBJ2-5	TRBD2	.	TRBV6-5	CASSWGEGLLETQYF	TGTGCCAGCAGCTGGGGGGAGGGCCTTTTAGAGACCCAGTACTTC
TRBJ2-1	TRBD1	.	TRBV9	CASSPTGQNDGNEQFF	TGTGCCAGCAGCCCAACGGGACAGAACGATGGCAATGAGCAGTTCTTC
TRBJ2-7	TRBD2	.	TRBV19	CATQAGAGAGYEQYF	TGTGCCACTCAGGCCGGGGCGGGAGCAGGCTACGAGCAGTACTTC
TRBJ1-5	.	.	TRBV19	CASSIGRVFSNQPQHF	TGTGCCAGTAGTATAGGACGCGTATTTAGCAATCAGCCCCAGCATTTT
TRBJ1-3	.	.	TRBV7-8	CASSLKVGNTIYF	TGTGCCAGCAGCTTGAAAGTTGGAAACACCATATATTTT
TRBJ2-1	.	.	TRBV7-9	CASSILNSYNEQFF	TGTGCCAGCTCCATCCTAAACTCCTACAATGAGCAGTTCTTC
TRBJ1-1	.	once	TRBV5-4	CASRKTGGALEAFF	TGTGCCAGCAGGAAGACGGGGGGGGCCCTTGAAGCTTTCTTT
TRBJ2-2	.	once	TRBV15	CATSRDPENTGELFF	TGTGCCACCAGCAGAGATCCGGAGAACACCGGGGAGCTGTTTTTT
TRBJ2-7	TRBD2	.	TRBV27	CASSRGTSGTEQYF	TGTGCCAGCAGCCGGGGGACTAGCGGGACCGAGCAGTACTTC
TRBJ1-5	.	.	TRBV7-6	CASSEGWGKSQPQHF	TGTGCCAGCAGCGAAGGGTGGGGGAAAAGTCAGCCCCAGCATTTT
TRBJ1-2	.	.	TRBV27	CASSLSVGNYGFYGYTF	TGTGCCAGCAGTTTATCTGTAGGCAACTATGGCTTCTATGGCTACACCTTC
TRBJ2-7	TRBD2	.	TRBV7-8	CASSFERDSYEQYF	TGTGCCAGCAGCTTCGAGCGGGACTCCTACGAGCAGTACTTC
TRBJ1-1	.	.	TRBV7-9	CASSPWGQGNTEAFF	TGTGCCAGCAGCCCATGGGGGCAGGGTAACACTGAAGCTTTCTTT
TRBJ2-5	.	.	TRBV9	CASSSGTLKTQYF	TGTGCCAGCAGCTCCGGGACTCTTAAGACCCAGTACTTC
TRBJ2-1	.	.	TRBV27	CASSSFVPDDTYNEQFF	TGTGCCAGCAGTTCTTTTGTGCCGGACGACACCTACAATGAGCAGTTCTTC
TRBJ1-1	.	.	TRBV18	CASSPGWGMMVNTEAFF	TGTGCCAGCTCACCTGGTTGGGGGATGATGGTGAACACTGAAGCTTTCTTT
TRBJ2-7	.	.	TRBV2	CASSEGDPYEQYF	TGTGCCAGCAGTGAAGGGGACCCCTACGAGCAGTACTTC
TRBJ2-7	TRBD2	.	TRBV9	CASSVDSGSPYEQYF	TGTGCCAGCAGCGTAGATAGCGGGAGTCCCTACGAGCAGTACTTC
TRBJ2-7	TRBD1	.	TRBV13	CASSKEGQGSYEQYF	TGTGCCAGCAGCAAAGAGGGACAGGGGTCCTACGAGCAGTACTTC
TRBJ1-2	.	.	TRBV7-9	CASSPNWAGTNYGYTF	TGTGCCAGCAGCCCCAATTGGGCAGGGACTAACTATGGCTACACCTTC
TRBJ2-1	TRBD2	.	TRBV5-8	CASSTGLAGMEEQFF	TGTGCCAGCAGCACGGGACTAGCGGGAATGGAAGAGCAGTTCTTC
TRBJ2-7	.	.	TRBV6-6	CALAESPYEQYF	TGTGCCCTTGCAGAAAGTCCCTACGAGCAGTACTTC
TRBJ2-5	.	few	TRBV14	CASNGGGETQYF	TGTGCCAGCAACGGGGGTGGGGAGACCCAGTACTTC
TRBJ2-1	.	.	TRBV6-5	CASSRNPLNEQFF	TGTGCCAGCAGCCGAAATCCCCTCAATGAGCAGTTCTTC
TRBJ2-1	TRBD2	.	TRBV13	CASSLVSGSFDEQFF	TGTGCCAGCAGCTTAGTTAGCGGGAGTTTCGATGAGCAGTTCTTC
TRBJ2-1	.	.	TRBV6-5	CASSQVVSAYEQFF	TGTGCCAGCAGCCAGGTTGTGTCGGCGTATGAGCAGTTCTTC
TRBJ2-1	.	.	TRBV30	CAWSVQDSNEQFF	TGTGCCTGGAGTGTACAGGACAGCAATGAGCAGTTCTTC
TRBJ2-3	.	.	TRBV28	CASSYDYQTGTDTQYF	TGTGCCAGCAGTTATGACTACCAAACGGGCACAGATACGCAGTATTTT
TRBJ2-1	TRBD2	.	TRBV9	CASSVVSGSLYEQFF	TGTGCCAGCAGCGTAGTTAGCGGGAGCTTGTATGAGCAGTTCTTC
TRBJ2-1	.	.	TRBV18	CASSLGVYNEQFF	TGTGCCAGCTCACTGGGGGTTTACAATGAGCAGTTCTTC
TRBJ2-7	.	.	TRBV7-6	CASSPGDSYEQYF	TGTGCCAGCAGTCCAGGGGATTCCTACGAGCAGTACTTC
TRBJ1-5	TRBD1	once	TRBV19	CASSNRDRALNQPQHF	TGTGCCAGTAGTAATCGGGACAGGGCTCTGAATCAGCCCCAGCATTTT
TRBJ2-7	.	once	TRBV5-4	CASSLKPSGEQYF	TGTGCCAGCAGCTTGAAGCCTTCAGGCGAGCAGTACTTC
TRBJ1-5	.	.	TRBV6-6	CASSYSYSNQPQHF	TGTGCCAGCAGTTACAGTTATAGCAATCAGCCCCAGCATTTT
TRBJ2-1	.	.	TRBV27	CASSKLTSYEQFF	TGTGCCAGCAGTAAACTCACTAGTTATGAGCAGTTCTTC
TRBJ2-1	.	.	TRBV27	CASSFFEGYEQFF	TGTGCCAGCAGTTTTTTCGAAGGCTATGAGCAGTTCTTC
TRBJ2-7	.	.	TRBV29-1	CAFIADYEQYF	TGCGCGTTCATAGCAGACTACGAGCAGTACTTC
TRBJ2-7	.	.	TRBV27	CASSLRASYEQYF	TGTGCCAGCAGTTTAAGGGCCTCCTACGAGCAGTACTTC
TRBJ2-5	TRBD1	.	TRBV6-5	CASNPGTVQETQYF	TGTGCCAGCAATCCCGGGACAGTACAAGAGACCCAGTACTTC
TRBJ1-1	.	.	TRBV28	CASSRLYTEAFF	TGTGCCAGCAGCCGGTTATACACTGAAGCTTTCTTT
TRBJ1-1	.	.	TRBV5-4	CASSLETVGTEAFF	TGTGCCAGCAGCTTGGAAACGGTGGGCACTGAAGCTTTCTTT
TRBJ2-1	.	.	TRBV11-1	CASSPRANEQFF	TGTGCCAGCAGCCCTCGAGCGAATGAGCAGTTCTTC
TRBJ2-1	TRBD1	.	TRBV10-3	CAIRETGSPYNEQFF	TGTGCCATCAGGGAGACAGGGTCGCCCTACAATGAGCAGTTCTTC
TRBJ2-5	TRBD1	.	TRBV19	CASSWGSRGHQETQYF	TGTGCCAGTAGTTGGGGGTCAAGGGGGCACCAAGAGACCCAGTACTTC
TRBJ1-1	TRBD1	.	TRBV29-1	CSVPGQGWDTEAFF	TGCAGCGTTCCGGGACAGGGGTGGGACACTGAAGCTTTCTTT
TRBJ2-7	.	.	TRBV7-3	CASSFGGPYEQYF	TGTGCCAGCAGCTTCGGGGGGCCCTACGAGCAGTACTTC
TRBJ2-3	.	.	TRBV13	CASSLDTNTQYF	TGTGCCAGCAGCTTAGACACAAACACGCAGTATTTT
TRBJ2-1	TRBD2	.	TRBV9	CASSVDLAGVGNEQFF	TGTGCCAGCAGCGTAGATCTAGCGGGAGTCGGGAATGAGCAGTTCTTC
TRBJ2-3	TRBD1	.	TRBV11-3	CASSLRDRGLPDTQYF	TGTGCCAGCAGCCTACGGGACAGGGGTTTGCCAGATACGCAGTATTTT
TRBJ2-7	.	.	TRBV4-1	CASSQEERPWAEQYF	TGCGCCAGCAGCCAAGAAGAGCGGCCCTGGGCGGAGCAGTACTTC